This note documents a single TCR beta chain sequence. Its target is not known. The CDR3 length is 15 residues. The V gene lost 4 bases and the J gene lost 2 bases, with 14 bases spanning the gap. The germline V gene has CDR1 MNHEY and CDR2 SVGAGI. The data were taken from a study of cytomegalovirus exposure and HLA in healthy donors. The study ran its PCR with 60 Vbeta and 13 Jbeta primers. Some clones are missing from TCRdb's copy, which holds only in-frame ones; the method was immunoSEQ multiplex PCR. The table has tens of thousands of clones, about 77% seen once. The study's findings and limits: Among the most significant clusters, several appeared linked to common viral pathogens in a later analysis. Later analysis demonstrated an association between a missense DCLRE1C variant and TCR beta V- and J-gene trimming.

The receptor's source is a male donor in good health and CMV-seropositive. Material: PBMCs. This chain joins TRBV6-5 and TRBJ1-2; weak D call: TRBD1 (6 bases). The chain's CDR3 is CASSSFQGPNYGYTF. The CDR3 DNA is TGTGCCAGCAGTTCCTTCCAGGGGCCAAACTATGGCTACACCTTC.